These 30 T cell receptor beta chains share one sample of origin, sequenced in a study of neoadjuvant anti-PD-1 for oral cavity cancer. Noted time point: after neoadjuvant nivolumab, at surgical resection. Measured with immunoSEQ multiplex PCR; TCRdb has only the in-frame clones, and not every one. The data show about 42,000 clones, roughly 77% seen once. This sample comprised PBMCs, obtained after nivolumab (anti-PD-1) treatment. These receptors were obtained from a person aged 35-79 years with oral cavity squamous cell carcinoma.

This sequence joins TRBV10-2 and TRBJ1-2; weak D call: TRBD1 (5 bases). The CDR3 contains 15 residues. Trimming removed 4 bases from V and 3 bases from J, with 15 bases in between. Germline CDR1 WSHSY, CDR2 SAAADI. In DNA, the CDR3 is TGCGCCAGCAGTGCCGAGGGGTCCACTTACTATGGCTACACCTTC. It yields the protein CASSAEGSTYYGYTF.

This clone was seen a handful of times. The chain uses TRBV7-9 and TRBJ1-2, with 7 bases that match TRBD1. Trimming took 5 bases from V and 2 from J; bases not matched to a gene: 8. This CDR3 is 15 amino acids long. Germline values: CDR1 SEHNR, CDR2 FQNEAQ (reference sequence). The CDR3 is CASSPTGTLNYGYTF. In DNA form, the CDR3 reads TGTGCCAGCAGCCCGACAGGGACTCTCAACTATGGCTACACCTTC.

V usage is TRBV10-3 and J usage is TRBJ2-5, with D possibly matching TRBD1 (6 bases). The germline V gene has CDR1 ENHRY and CDR2 SYGVKD. The CDR3 contains 15 residues. Trimming shortened V by 0 bases and J by 4 bases, and 12 bases separated the two germline ends. For the CDR3, the DNA is TGTGCCATCAGTGAGTCATTACAAGGGGGAGAGACCCAGTACTTC. Translation: CAISESLQGGETQYF.

The CDR3 loop is CASSLDKGSGTEAFF. CDR3 nucleotide sequence: TGCGCCAGCAGCTTGGATAAGGGATCGGGGACTGAAGCTTTCTTT. This sequence joins TRBV5-1 and TRBJ1-1; D gene uncertain. V was trimmed by 0 bases and J by 5 bases, leaving 14 bases between them. CDR3 length equals 15 residues. CDR1 is SGHRS, CDR2 YFSETQ, per germline. The variable domain in full, with the rest retrieved from reference TRBV5-1 and TRBJ1-1, is KAGVTQTPRYLIKTRGQQVTLSCSPISGHRSVSWYQQTPGQGLQFLFEYFSETQRNKGNFPGRFSGRQFSNSRSEMNVSTLELGDSALYLCASSLDKGSGTEAFFGQGTRLTVV.

The V call is TRBV19, the J call TRBJ1-1; no clear D. CDR3 length: 13 residues. Germline CDR1 is LNHDA and CDR2 is SQIVND (reference sequence). Trimming cost V 7 bases and J 1 base, with 10 bases left between them. Here the CDR3 DNA reads TGTGCCAGTATTCAGGTGTCGAACACTGAAGCTTTCTTT. Translating gives CASIQVSNTEAFF.

The V and J genes are TRBV5-1 and TRBJ1-4; tentative D call: TRBD1 (6 bases). Trimming shortened V by 5 bases and J by 3 bases, and 11 bases separated the two germline ends. The V gene's germline CDR1 is SGHRS and CDR2 YFSETQ. The CDR3 totals 14 residues. CDR3 protein: CASSLSGANEKLFF. In nucleotides, the CDR3 is TGCGCCAGCAGTTTGTCAGGGGCTAATGAAAAACTGTTTTTT.

The V gene is TRBV5-1, the J gene TRBJ2-7; 14 bases fit TRBD2. The V segment lost 0 bases and the J segment 4 bases; nucleotides outside the gene matches: 3. The CDR3 loop spans 16 amino acids. Germline V gives CDR1 SGHRS, CDR2 YFSETQ. In nucleotides, the CDR3 is TGCGCCAGCAGCTTGGGGACTAGCGGGGGGCAATACGAGCAGTACTTC. It codes for CASSLGTSGGQYEQYF.

The chain carries TRBV11-2 and TRBJ2-5; no clear D gene. The V gene lost 0 bases and the J gene lost 5 bases, with 4 bases spanning the gap. Germline V CDR1 and CDR2: SGHAT, FQNNGV. The CDR3 contains 12 residues. DNA for the CDR3: TGTGCCAGCAGCTTAGATGATGAGACCCAGTACTTC. Translation gives CASSLDDETQYF.

The chain combines TRBV28 with TRBJ1-5; D perhaps matches TRBD1 (5 bases). The CDR3 length is 16 residues. Deletions cut 7 bases from V and 4 bases from J, with 20 bases between. The germline gives CDR1 MDHEN, CDR2 SYDVKM. The CDR3 DNA follows: TGTGCCAGCACCTCGGGAGGGAGGGGACTGAATCAGCCCCAGCATTTT. Encoded protein: CASTSGGRGLNQPQHF.

This clone was counted between two and nine times. This chain joins TRBV11-2 and TRBJ2-1, with D perhaps TRBD2 (6 bases). Deletions cut 5 bases from V and 5 bases from J, with 19 bases between. The CDR3 has 16 residues. Germline V lookup: CDR1 SGHAT, CDR2 FQNNGV. The CDR3 sequence: CASSPLGRGPNNEQFF. DNA of the CDR3: TGTGCCAGCAGCCCCTTAGGGCGGGGCCCTAACAATGAGCAGTTCTTC.

This clone was seen a few times. The chain employs TRBV6-5 and TRBJ1-3; D ambiguous. The CDR3 totals 14 residues. Trimming removed 5 bases at V and 0 bases at J, with 8 bases between. The germline gives CDR1 MNHEY, CDR2 SVGAGI. CDR3 protein: CASSPGISGNTIYF. For the CDR3, the DNA is TGTGCCAGCAGTCCAGGAATCTCTGGAAACACCATATATTTT.

V gene TRBV28 combines with J gene TRBJ1-1; 8 bases are a match to TRBD1. J gave up 2 bases and V 4 bases, and 3 bases lay outside the gene matches. The germline gives CDR1 MDHEN, CDR2 SYDVKM. This CDR3 has 14 amino acids. The CDR3 coding sequence is TGTGCCAGCAGTTCGGACAGGGCCAACACTGAAGCTTTCTTT. It yields the protein CASSSDRANTEAFF.

This chain connects TRBV27 to TRBJ2-3; unclear D gene. V lost 5 bases to trimming and J lost 0 bases, with 12 bases between them. CDR1 and CDR2 (germline): MNHEY, SMNVEV (reference sequence). The length of the CDR3 is 15 residues. CDR3: CASSLQPPSTDTQYF. The CDR3 region has the DNA TGTGCCAGCAGTCTACAGCCTCCAAGCACAGATACGCAGTATTTT.

The chain has TRBV28 and TRBJ1-2; D unclear. V was pared by 3 bases and J by 8 bases, with 16 bases between. Germline loops: CDR1 MDHEN, CDR2 SYDVKM. The CDR3 extends over 14 amino acids. The CDR3 DNA sequence: TGTGCCAGCAGTTTGAGGGTTTCCCCTGGGGGCTACACCTTC. Translated, it gives CASSLRVSPGGYTF.

The chain combines TRBV10-3 with TRBJ1-5; a possible D gene is TRBD1 (5 bases). V gave up 6 bases and J gave up 6 bases, with 15 bases separating them. Germline loops: CDR1 ENHRY, CDR2 SYGVKD. The CDR3 totals 14 residues. CDR3 coding DNA: TGTGCCATCAGGGAGGACACCGCGGGTCAGCCCCAGCATTTT. Amino acid sequence: CAIREDTAGQPQHF.

The V and J genes are TRBV30 and TRBJ1-3, with D unclear. Germline-derived CDR1 and CDR2 are GTSNPN and SVGIG (reference sequence). V was clipped by 4 bases and J by 0 bases, with 7 bases between them. The CDR3 extends over 13 amino acids. The CDR3 DNA sequence: TGTGCCTGGACGGTTGTCTCTGGAAACACCATATATTTT. It specifies CAWTVVSGNTIYF.

This clone was seen only a few times. The chain is built from TRBV6-6 and TRBJ2-4, with TRBD1 identical over 7 bases. V shed 3 bases and J 8 bases; nucleotides not matched to a gene: 10. This CDR3 region has 15 residues. CDR1 is MNHNY, CDR2 SVGAGI, per germline (reference sequence). The CDR3 reads CASSYPGQPGDIQYF. DNA of the CDR3: TGTGCCAGCAGTTATCCGGGACAGCCCGGGGACATTCAGTACTTC.

The chain links TRBV6-4 to TRBJ1-1; the D gene is possibly TRBD1 (5 bases). The CDR3 runs 14 residues. Germline values: CDR1 MRHNA, CDR2 SNTAGT. Trimming took off 3 bases at V and 0 bases at J, with 8 bases between the two ends. The CDR3 is CASSEPGLNTEAFF. CDR3 coding DNA: TGTGCCAGCAGTGAACCGGGACTGAACACTGAAGCTTTCTTT.

V gene TRBV5-4 combines with J gene TRBJ2-6; D remains ambiguous. Trimming stripped 1 base from V and 2 bases from J, with 1 base between. The germline CDR1 and CDR2 sequences are SGHNT and YYREEE (reference sequence). The length of the CDR3 is 13 residues. The CDR3 sequence is CASSLPGANVLTF. Written as DNA, the CDR3 is TGTGCCAGCAGCTTGCCTGGGGCCAACGTCCTGACTTTC. The entire variable domain, with the rest obtained from reference TRBV5-4 and TRBJ2-6, is as follows: ETGVTQSPTHLIKTRGQQVTLRCSSQSGHNTVSWYQQALGQGPQFIFQYYREEENGRGNFPPRFSGLQFPNYSSELNVNALELDDSALYLCASSLPGANVLTFGAGSRLTVL.

The V and J genes are TRBV7-2 and TRBJ1-5; D gene uncertain. Germline V gives CDR1 SGHTA, CDR2 FQGNSA. V was clipped by 0 bases and J by 9 bases, with 9 bases between them. This CDR3 is built from 13 residues. DNA of the CDR3: TGTGCCAGCAGCTTAGCGACTGGAGGGCCCCAGCATTTT. Encoded protein: CASSLATGGPQHF.

The J gene is TRBJ2-1, the V gene TRBV4-1, with 9 bases aligning to TRBD2. Losses at the gene ends were 4 bases for V and 5 bases for J; bases not matched to a gene: 6. Per germline, CDR1 MGHRA and CDR2 YSYEKL. The CDR3 extends over 15 amino acids. DNA of the CDR3: TGCGCCAGCAGCCTACCGGGACTAGCCGACAATGAGCAGTTCTTC. As protein: CASSLPGLADNEQFF.

This clone was seen only a few times. This chain uses TRBV18 with TRBJ2-7; D gene ambiguous. The CDR3 totals 13 residues. Trimming shortened V by 6 bases and J by 4 bases, and 13 bases separated the two germline ends. Germline CDR1 reads KGHSH; CDR2 reads LQKENI. This CDR3 reads CASSRQEEYEQYF. The CDR3 coding sequence is TGTGCCAGCTCCCGGCAGGAAGAGTACGAGCAGTACTTC.

A note on this clone: The sample has other DNA sequences that encode this CDR3 too. This rearrangement joins TRBV5-1 to TRBJ2-3; D is undetermined. The ends were cut back, 1 base at V and 2 bases at J, with 2 bases in the middle. In germline, CDR1 is SGHRS, CDR2 YFSETQ. There are 12 residues in the CDR3. The CDR3 region is CASSLTTDTQYF. The CDR3 bases are TGCGCCAGCAGCTTGACCACAGATACGCAGTATTTT.

The chain couples TRBV5-1 to TRBJ2-6, with 8 nucleotides matching TRBD1. The CDR3 extends over 18 amino acids. V gave up 2 bases and J gave up 2 bases; unmatched junction bases: 9. Germline loops: CDR1 SGHRS, CDR2 YFSETQ. The CDR3 is CASSFWTGTGTGANVLTF. CDR3 DNA: TGCGCCAGCAGCTTTTGGACAGGGACGGGCACTGGGGCCAACGTCCTGACTTTC.

This clone is deemed medium-sized. The chain joins TRBV2 to TRBJ1-4; TRBD1 agrees at 7 bases. The germline gives CDR1 SNHLY, CDR2 FYNNEI. The CDR3 runs 14 residues. V trimming: 6 bases; J trimming: 5 bases; junction bases outside the gene matches: 6. The CDR3 nucleotides read TGTGCCAGCAGAACAGGACAGGACAATGAAAAACTGTTTTTT. This encodes CASRTGQDNEKLFF. The full variable domain, rest sourced from reference TRBV2 and TRBJ1-4, is EPEVTQTPSHQVTQMGQEVILRCVPISNHLYFYWYRQILGQKVEFLVSFYNNEISEKSEIFDDQFSVERPDGSNFTLKIRSTKLEDSAMYFCASRTGQDNEKLFFGSGTQLSVL.

The chain couples TRBV5-6 to TRBJ1-1; 7 nucleotides match TRBD1. After removal of 2 bases from V and 0 bases from J, the junction contained 4 bases not matched to a gene. The CDR3 contains 15 residues. Germline V gene data show CDR1 as SGHDT and CDR2 as YYEEEE. The DNA of the CDR3 is TGTGCCAGCAGCTTAGGGGGCGACATGAACACTGAAGCTTTCTTT. It yields the protein CASSLGGDMNTEAFF.

The chain has TRBV7-9 and TRBJ1-2; 7 nucleotides align to TRBD1. CDR1 is SEHNR and CDR2 is FQNEAQ in the germline V gene (reference sequence). The CDR3 is 14 amino acids. V shed 5 bases and J 7 bases; nucleotides not matched to a gene: 10. CDR3 in amino acids: CASSATGVGGGYTF. CDR3 nucleotide sequence: TGTGCCAGCAGCGCTACAGGGGTAGGGGGTGGCTACACCTTC.

The rearrangement uses TRBV5-1 and TRBJ1-1; the D is unclear. Germline V gene sequence: CDR1 SGHRS, CDR2 YFSETQ. V dropped 0 bases and J dropped 3 bases, with 9 bases sitting between them. CDR3 length equals 14 residues. The CDR3 coding sequence is TGCGCCAGCAGCTTGGATTCGGGCGACACTGAAGCTTTCTTT. This translates into CASSLDSGDTEAFF.

The rearrangement uses TRBV7-9 and TRBJ1-1; a weak D match, TRBD1 (5 bases). Germline V gives CDR1 SEHNR, CDR2 FQNEAQ (reference sequence). V was clipped by 0 bases and J by 3 bases, with 11 bases between them. The CDR3 covers 15 residues. CDR3 nucleotide sequence: TGTGCCAGCAGCTTAGCGAAAGGGACCCACACTGAAGCTTTCTTT. The encoded protein is CASSLAKGTHTEAFF.

This sequence joins TRBV29-1 and TRBJ2-5; 8 bases agree with TRBD1. The V gene end was trimmed by 7 bases and the J gene end by 5 bases; junction bases not matched to a gene: 9. There are 13 residues in the CDR3. From germline, CDR1 is SQVTM and CDR2 ANQGSEA. The CDR3 DNA follows: TGCAGCGCACAGCAGGGGGCTGGGGAGACCCAGTACTTC. Protein product: CSAQQGAGETQYF.